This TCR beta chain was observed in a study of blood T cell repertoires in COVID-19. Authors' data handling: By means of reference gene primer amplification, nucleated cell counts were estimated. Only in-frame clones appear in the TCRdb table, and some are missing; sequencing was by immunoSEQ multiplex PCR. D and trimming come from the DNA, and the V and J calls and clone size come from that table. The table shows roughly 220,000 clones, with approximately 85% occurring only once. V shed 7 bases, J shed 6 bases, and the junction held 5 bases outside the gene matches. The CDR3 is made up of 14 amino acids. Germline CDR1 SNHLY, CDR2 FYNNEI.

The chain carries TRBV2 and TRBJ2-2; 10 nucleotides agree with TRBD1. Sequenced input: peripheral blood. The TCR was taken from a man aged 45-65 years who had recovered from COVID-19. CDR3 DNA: TGTGCCAGCAAAAGGACAGGGGGACCCGGGGAGCTGTTTTTT. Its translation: CASKRTGGPGELFF.